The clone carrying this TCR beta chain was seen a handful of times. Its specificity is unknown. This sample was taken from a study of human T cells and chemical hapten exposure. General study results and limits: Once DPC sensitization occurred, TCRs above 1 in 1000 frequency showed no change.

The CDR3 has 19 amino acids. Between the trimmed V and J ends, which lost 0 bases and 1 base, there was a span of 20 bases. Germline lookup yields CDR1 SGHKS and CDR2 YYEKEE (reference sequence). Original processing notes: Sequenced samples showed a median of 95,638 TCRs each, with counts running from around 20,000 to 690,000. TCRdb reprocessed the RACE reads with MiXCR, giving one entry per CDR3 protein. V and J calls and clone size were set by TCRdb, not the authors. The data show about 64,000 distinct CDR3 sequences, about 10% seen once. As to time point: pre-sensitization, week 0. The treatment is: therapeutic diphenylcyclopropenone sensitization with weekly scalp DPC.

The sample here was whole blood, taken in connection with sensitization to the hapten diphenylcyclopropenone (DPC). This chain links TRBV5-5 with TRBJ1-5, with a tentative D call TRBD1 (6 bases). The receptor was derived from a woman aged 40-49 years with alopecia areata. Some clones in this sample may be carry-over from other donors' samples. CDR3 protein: CASSLVPGTGPQSNQPQHF. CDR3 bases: TGTGCCAGCAGCTTGGTCCCAGGAACAGGGCCTCAAAGCAATCAGCCCCAGCATTTT.